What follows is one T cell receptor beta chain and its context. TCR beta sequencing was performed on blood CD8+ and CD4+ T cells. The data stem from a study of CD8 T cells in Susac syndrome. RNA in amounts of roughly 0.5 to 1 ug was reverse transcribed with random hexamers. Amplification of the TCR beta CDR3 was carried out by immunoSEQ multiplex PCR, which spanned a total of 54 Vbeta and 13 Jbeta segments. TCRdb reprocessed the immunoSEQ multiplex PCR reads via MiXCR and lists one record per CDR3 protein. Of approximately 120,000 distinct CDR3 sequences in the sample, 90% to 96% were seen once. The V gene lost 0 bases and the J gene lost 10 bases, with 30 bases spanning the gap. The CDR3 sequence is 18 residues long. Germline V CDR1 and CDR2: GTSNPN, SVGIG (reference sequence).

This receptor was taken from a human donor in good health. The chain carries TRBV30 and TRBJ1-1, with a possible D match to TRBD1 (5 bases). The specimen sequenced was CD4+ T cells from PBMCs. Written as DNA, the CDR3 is TGTGCCTGGAGTGTACGATTGCGGTTGAGGGGCCAAACCCCCGGAGCTTTCTTT. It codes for CAWSVRLRLRGQTPGAFF.